Below, 26 T cell receptor beta chains from the same sample are listed, as sequenced in a study of T cell responses to AZD1222 COVID-19 vaccine (dated by TCRdb to the early 2020s). Preparation of the library involved the immunoSEQ multiplex PCR assay. TCRdb mirrors the immuneACCESS table, restricted to in-frame sequences. Some clones are absent from its copies; in checked studies, under half trace to an unresolved V gene, and the reason for the others is unknown. This sample lists 110,000 to 150,000 clones; roughly 91% were detected once. The biggest ten clones account for less than 2% of the sample. Explained via the paper, the time point label denotes: about 28 days (+/-7) after the second vaccine dose. The source was peripheral blood, collected 28 days after the second AZD1222 dose. All receptors come from an adult who received the AZD1222 COVID-19 vaccine.

The gene calls are TRBV13 and TRBJ2-3; possible D gene TRBD2, 5 bases. CDR1 and CDR2 from the germline V gene are PRHDT and FYEKMQ (reference sequence). The CDR3 spans 14 residues. Trimming took 0 bases from V and 4 from J, leaving 8 bases between them. This CDR3 reads CASSLGLAADTQYF. The CDR3 nucleotides are TGTGCCAGCAGCTTAGGGCTAGCTGCAGATACGCAGTATTTT.

The V gene is TRBV5-5, the J gene TRBJ2-5; 8 bases agree with TRBD2. The CDR3 is made up of 14 amino acids. In germline, CDR1 is SGHKS, CDR2 YYEKEE (reference sequence). Trimming at V came to 4 bases and at J to 5 bases, leaving 7 bases not matched to a gene. This chain's CDR3 is CASSKGTSRETQYF. CDR3 nucleotide sequence: TGTGCCAGCAGCAAGGGGACTAGTAGGGAGACCCAGTACTTC.

On this clone itself: Sequence at one end of the junction differs from germline and may be a read error. Additional DNA sequences in this sample encode the identical CDR3. The genes are TRBV6-5 and TRBJ2-5; D is undetermined. The V gene's germline CDR1 is MNHEY and CDR2 SVGAGI. This CDR3 is 10 amino acids long. CDR3 region: CASSRETQYF. CDR3 in DNA: TGTGCTAGCAGCAGAGAGACCCAGTACTTC.

The rearrangement links TRBV5-1 to TRBJ1-1; unclear D gene. The CDR3 extends over 15 amino acids. Trimming stripped 0 bases from V and 1 base from J, with 10 bases between. Germline CDR1 and CDR2: SGHRS and YFSETQ. CDR3 in amino acids: CASSLVGGWNTEAFF. The CDR3 DNA sequence: TGCGCCAGCAGCTTGGTCGGCGGATGGAACACTGAAGCTTTCTTT.

The chain links TRBV6-5 to TRBJ1-1; D is perhaps TRBD1 (6 bases). Trimming took 0 bases from V and 11 from J, leaving 19 bases between them. The length of the CDR3 is 15 residues. Per the germline V gene, CDR1 is MNHEY and CDR2 is SVGAGI. The CDR3 loop reads CASSYSSGGQEEAFF. The CDR3 region has the DNA TGTGCCAGCAGTTACTCGAGTGGGGGGCAGGAGGAGGCTTTCTTT.

This clone was detected once. Other DNA sequences in this sample translate to the same CDR3. The chain is built from TRBV7-9 and TRBJ2-1; TRBD2 matches 8 bases. CDR3 length: 15 residues. With 5 bases clipped from V and 0 bases from J, the junction kept 3 bases outside the gene matches. Germline V lookup: CDR1 SEHNR, CDR2 FQNEAQ (reference sequence). CDR3 in amino acids: CASSPSGSSYNEQFF. In DNA, the CDR3 is TGTGCCAGCAGCCCAAGCGGGAGCTCCTACAATGAGCAGTTCTTC. Full variable domain (remainder filled in from reference TRBV7-9 and TRBJ2-1): DTGVSQNPRHKITKRGQNVTFRCDPISEHNRLYWYRQTLGQGPEFLTYFQNEAQLEKSRLLSDRFSAERPKGSFSTLEIQRTEQGDSAMYLCASSPSGSSYNEQFFGPGTRLTVL.

The CDR3 DNA reads TGTGCCAGCAGTTACGGGCGGGAGCGGCACGAGCAGTACTTC. Its translation: CASSYGRERHEQYF. The chain recombines TRBV6-5 with TRBJ2-7; 7 bases align to TRBD2. V was pared by 2 bases and J by 5 bases, with 6 bases of the junction left unmatched. Germline V lookup: CDR1 MNHEY, CDR2 SVGAGI. The CDR3 length is 14 residues.

The rearrangement joins TRBV9 to TRBJ2-1; 9 positions agree with TRBD1. This CDR3 has 16 residues. The V and J ends lost 3 bases and 7 bases, in that order; junction bases with no gene match: 11. The V gene's germline CDR1 is SGDLS and CDR2 YYNGEE. CDR3 loop: CASSAEQQGAKNEQFF. CDR3 coding DNA: TGTGCCAGCAGCGCCGAACAACAGGGGGCGAAGAATGAGCAGTTCTTC.

V gene TRBV7-9 combines with J gene TRBJ1-2; D gene ambiguous. V lost 3 bases and J lost 4, with 12 bases in between. This CDR3 contains 14 residues. In germline, CDR1 is SEHNR, CDR2 FQNEAQ (reference sequence). The CDR3 reads CASSLTTGAYGYTF. The CDR3 bases are TGTGCCAGCAGCTTGACGACGGGCGCCTATGGCTACACCTTC. Variable domain in full (rest from reference TRBV7-9 and TRBJ1-2): DTGVSQNPRHKITKRGQNVTFRCDPISEHNRLYWYRQTLGQGPEFLTYFQNEAQLEKSRLLSDRFSAERPKGSFSTLEIQRTEQGDSAMYLCASSLTTGAYGYTFGSGTRLTVV.

The gene calls are TRBV29-1 and TRBJ2-1, with 8 positions matching TRBD2. V lost 3 bases and J lost 8; bases outside the gene matches: 6. This CDR3 is built from 13 residues. The germline CDR1 and CDR2 sequences are SQVTM and ANQGSEA. This chain's CDR3 is CSVDSGILDEQFF. CDR3 nucleotide sequence: TGCAGCGTTGATAGCGGGATTTTAGATGAGCAGTTCTTC.

The chain employs TRBV9 and TRBJ1-1, with D unclear. The germline V gene has CDR1 SGDLS and CDR2 YYNGEE. There are 14 residues in the CDR3. Between the trimmed V and J ends, which lost 0 bases and 4 bases, there was a span of 10 bases. In nucleotides, the CDR3 is TGTGCCAGCAGCGTAGGTCCTGACGGCACTGAAGCTTTCTTT. This gives the protein CASSVGPDGTEAFF.

This clone was detected a few times. The chain carries TRBV6-1 and TRBJ1-1, with TRBD1 matching 10 bases. The CDR3 is 15 amino acids. Germline CDR1 is MNHNS and CDR2 is SASEGT. V was pared by 2 bases and J by 10 bases, with 10 bases of the junction left unmatched. CDR3 nucleotide sequence: TGTGCCAGCAGTGAAAGGGGGGACAGGGGTGAAGGAGCTTTCTTT. It specifies CASSERGDRGEGAFF.

This chain links TRBV30 with TRBJ1-3; possible D gene TRBD1, 6 bases. The V gene lost 0 bases and the J gene lost 3 bases, with 12 bases spanning the gap. Germline V lookup: CDR1 GTSNPN, CDR2 SVGIG (reference sequence). The CDR3 runs to 15 residues. DNA of the CDR3: TGTGCCTGGAGTGTATCAGGGGCGGGTGGAAACACCATATATTTT. It codes for CAWSVSGAGGNTIYF.

The V gene is TRBV5-4, the J gene TRBJ2-1; 9 nucleotides agree with TRBD1. Germline loops: CDR1 SGHNT, CDR2 YYREEE (reference sequence). The CDR3 totals 16 residues. V lost 0 bases and J lost 6; bases outside the gene matches: 7. CDR3 DNA sequence: TGTGCCAGCAGCTTGGGTAGGGACAGGGTTTCCAATGAGCAGTTCTTC. This codes for CASSLGRDRVSNEQFF.

The chain has TRBV14 and TRBJ1-3, with 7 bases aligning to TRBD1. J gave up 0 bases and V 2 bases, and 4 bases lay outside the gene matches. Germline V gene lookup returns CDR1 SGHDN and CDR2 FVKESK. The CDR3 is made up of 16 amino acids. Here the CDR3 DNA reads TGTGCCAGCAGCCAACGACAGGGCCTCTCTGGAAACACCATATATTTT. It is translated as CASSQRQGLSGNTIYF.

CDR3 sequence reads: CASSPGTDQPQHF. CDR3 nucleotides: TGCGCCAGCAGCCCCGGGACAGATCAGCCCCAGCATTTT. The chain is built from TRBV5-1 and TRBJ1-5, with TRBD1 matching over 7 bases. Trimming at V came to 4 bases and at J to 5 bases, leaving 3 bases not matched to a gene. There are 13 residues in the CDR3. Per the germline V gene, CDR1 is SGHRS and CDR2 is YFSETQ.

The V gene is TRBV24-1, the J gene TRBJ2-2, with 11 bases identical to TRBD1. V lost 6 bases to trimming and J lost 3 bases; unmatched junction nucleotides: 8. This CDR3 region has 17 residues. The germline gives CDR1 KGHDR, CDR2 SFDVKD. CDR3 region: CATSQRGTGGDTGELFF. DNA for the CDR3: TGTGCCACCAGTCAGAGAGGGACAGGGGGGGACACCGGGGAGCTGTTTTTT.

The chain combines TRBV18 with TRBJ2-2; D unclear. The CDR3 covers 12 residues. Trimming stripped 5 bases from V and 2 bases from J, with 3 bases between. Germline V gives CDR1 KGHSH, CDR2 LQKENI. CDR3: CASSINTGELFF. The CDR3, as DNA: TGTGCCAGCTCAATAAACACCGGGGAGCTGTTTTTT.

The chain recombines TRBV4-1 with TRBJ1-1; 9 nucleotides line up with TRBD1. There are 14 residues in the CDR3. The germline V gene encodes CDR1 MGHRA and CDR2 YSYEKL. Unmatched junction bases numbered 3, after V lost 2 bases and J lost 5 bases. Here the CDR3 reads CASSQQTGGTEAFF. CDR3 bases: TGCGCCAGCAGCCAACAGACAGGGGGAACTGAAGCTTTCTTT.

The chain links TRBV5-5 to TRBJ1-2, with D possibly matching TRBD1 (6 bases). The V end lost 4 bases, the J end lost 3 bases, and 13 bases lay between the germline ends. In germline, CDR1 is SGHKS, CDR2 YYEKEE (reference sequence). The CDR3 length is 14 residues. CDR3 nucleotide sequence: TGTGCCAGCAGCCTGGGGGACACTTACTATGGCTACACCTTC. Its translation is CASSLGDTYYGYTF.

The J gene is TRBJ2-2, the V gene TRBV18; 7 nucleotides match TRBD1. V gave up 6 bases and J gave up 0 bases; unmatched junction bases: 4. The CDR3 consists of 15 residues. Germline V CDR1 and CDR2: KGHSH, LQKENI. In DNA, the CDR3 is TGTGCCAGCTCCTTTGGACAGGCGAACACCGGGGAGCTGTTTTTT. Encoded protein: CASSFGQANTGELFF.

The rearrangement links TRBV12-3 or TRBV12-4 to TRBJ2-5, with D unclear. CDR3 length: 11 amino acids. Trimming pared 6 bases from V and 8 bases from J, leaving 10 bases between. CDR3 sequence: CASSPEETQYF. The DNA for the CDR3 is TGTGCCAGCAGCCCTGAGGAAACCCAGTACTTC.

V gene TRBV12-3 or TRBV12-4 combines with J gene TRBJ1-1; the D is unclear. The CDR3 runs to 11 residues. V lost 7 bases to trimming and J lost 8 bases, with 11 bases between them. CDR3 in DNA: TGTGCCAGCACCAATGAGTTAGAAGCTTTCTTT. Its protein is CASTNELEAFF.

The rearrangement joins TRBV19 to TRBJ2-1, with 14 bases that match TRBD2. Germline CDR1 reads LNHDA; CDR2 reads SQIVND (reference sequence). After removal of 5 bases from V and 8 bases from J, the junction contained 11 bases not matched to a gene. The CDR3 contains 17 residues. The CDR3: CASSVEGLAGVRDEQFF. For the CDR3, the DNA is TGTGCCAGTAGTGTGGAGGGACTAGCGGGAGTTAGGGATGAGCAGTTCTTC.

V is TRBV11-1 and J is TRBJ2-4, with no clear D. This CDR3 is 14 amino acids long. The germline V and J ends were trimmed by 4 bases and 0 bases, with 7 bases remaining between them. Germline loops: CDR1 SGHAT, CDR2 FQDESV (reference sequence). CDR3 residues: CASSSSLAKNIQYF. The CDR3 nucleotides read TGTGCCAGCAGCTCCTCCCTAGCCAAAAACATTCAGTACTTC.

The DNA of the CDR3 is TGTGCCAGCAGCTCTGGGTCCCCAGGCTACGAGCAGTACTTC. It is translated as CASSSGSPGYEQYF. This chain joins TRBV5-4 and TRBJ2-7, with D unresolved. The CDR3 consists of 14 residues. CDR1 SGHNT and CDR2 YYREEE come from the germline V gene (reference sequence). Trimming took off 3 bases at V and 3 bases at J, with 13 bases between the two ends. Full variable domain (remainder filled in from reference TRBV5-4 and TRBJ2-7): ETGVTQSPTHLIKTRGQQVTLRCSSQSGHNTVSWYQQALGQGPQFIFQYYREEENGRGNFPPRFSGLQFPNYSSELNVNALELDDSALYLCASSSGSPGYEQYFGPGTRLTVT.